The 6 T cell receptor beta chains listed next were all sequenced from one sample in a study of shared clonotypes between healthy human individuals. Assay used: immunoSEQ multiplex PCR; TCRdb lists only in-frame clones, some missing. The sample contains roughly 600,000 clones, roughly 98% of which appear only once. Terminally differentiated effector memory CD45RA+ cells were excluded from the naive CD8 cells, which were CD45RO-negative and positively selected for CCR7. Sequenced: naive CD8+ T cells sorted from blood. These receptors all stem from a man aged 25-40 years in good health.

The gene calls are TRBV9 and TRBJ1-5, with a weak D call TRBD1 (5 bases). CDR3 size: 13 residues. Trimming stripped 4 bases from V and 5 bases from J, with 10 bases between. Germline V gene data show CDR1 as SGDLS and CDR2 as YYNGEE. The CDR3: CASSLGGDQPQHF. As DNA, the CDR3 is TGTGCCAGCAGCCTCGGGGGGGATCAGCCCCAGCATTTT.

The chain employs TRBV29-1 and TRBJ1-5; 7 bases fit TRBD1. CDR3 size: 14 residues. Per the germline V gene, CDR1 is SQVTM and CDR2 is ANQGSEA. V lost 5 bases, J lost 0 bases, and 4 bases stayed unmatched. CDR3 protein: CSVRTGDSNQPQHF. As DNA, the CDR3 is TGCAGCGTTCGAACAGGGGATAGCAATCAGCCCCAGCATTTT.

V is TRBV5-1 and J is TRBJ2-7; D is unclear. Germline loops: CDR1 SGHRS, CDR2 YFSETQ. Trimming removed 5 bases at V and 0 bases at J, with 9 bases between. The CDR3 runs 13 residues. CDR3 protein: CASSSSPSYEQYF. The CDR3 DNA reads as TGCGCCAGCAGTTCTTCCCCCTCCTACGAGCAGTACTTC.

The V call is TRBV19, the J call TRBJ2-1, with 9 bases lining up with TRBD2. The germline gives CDR1 LNHDA, CDR2 SQIVND (reference sequence). This CDR3 spans 16 amino acids. V shed 0 bases and J 2 bases; nucleotides not matched to a gene: 2. The CDR3 is CASSIDLAGPYNEQFF. In DNA form, the CDR3 reads TGTGCCAGTAGTATAGACCTAGCGGGACCCTACAATGAGCAGTTCTTC.

The chain couples TRBV6-5 to TRBJ2-7; TRBD1 or TRBD2 may be the D gene (5 bases each). V lost 6 bases and J 3 bases, leaving 18 bases between the germline ends. Germline V CDR1 and CDR2: MNHEY, SVGAGI. The CDR3 covers 15 residues. The CDR3 DNA is TGTGCCAGCAGCCCCGAGGGGCTGAGAGGCTACGAGCAGTACTTC. Translated, it gives CASSPEGLRGYEQYF.

The chain recombines TRBV29-1 with TRBJ2-7; 10 bases align to TRBD1. The CDR3 is 14 residues long. The V and J ends lost 2 bases and 6 bases, in that order; junction bases with no gene match: 7. CDR1 is SQVTM, CDR2 ANQGSEA, per germline. CDR3 in DNA: TGCAGCGTTGAACTCGGGACAGGGGTCGCCGAGCAGTACTTC. The encoded protein is CSVELGTGVAEQYF.